This T cell receptor beta chain was sequenced in a study of cytomegalovirus exposure and HLA in healthy donors. V was clipped by 6 bases and J by 11 bases, with 16 bases between them. The germline CDR1 and CDR2 sequences are MDHEN and SYDVKM. CDR3 length equals 12 residues. 13 Jbeta primers and 60 Vbeta primers were used for the PCR. The data were produced by immunoSEQ multiplex PCR, yet TCRdb's version contains in-frame clones alone and is incomplete. The sample includes 100,000 or so clones, about 73% of them seen just once. The table lists this clone with a count of one. V gene TRBV28 combines with J gene TRBJ2-5; weak D call: TRBD2 (6 bases). This receptor was obtained from a woman in her 40s in good health and CMV-seropositive. Input material: PBMCs. The CDR3 region has the DNA TGTGCCAGCAGCCCGGCCCTACGGGAGCAGTACTTC. It is translated as CASSPALREQYF.